These 28 T cell receptor beta chains originate from one sample sequenced in a study of cytomegalovirus exposure and HLA in healthy donors. It was with 60 Vbeta and 13 Jbeta primers that the PCR ran. Using immunoSEQ multiplex PCR, the repertoire was profiled, and TCRdb retains in-frame clones only, with some absent. The repertoire holds fewer than 110,000 clones, about 84% seen once, with 2% to 2.5% in the top ten. The sample was PBMCs. These receptors were obtained from a man under 40 in good health and CMV-seronegative.

Here the CDR3 DNA reads TGTGCCAGCTCCGGGGGGAATGACGAAAAACTGTTTTTT. Its translation: CASSGGNDEKLFF. The gene calls are TRBV18 and TRBJ1-4; maybe TRBD1 (5 bases). The V and J ends lost 6 bases and 8 bases respectively, with 13 bases between them. Germline values: CDR1 KGHSH, CDR2 LQKENI. The CDR3 runs 13 residues.

The chain joins TRBV11-2 to TRBJ2-5; TRBD2 might be the D (5 bases). This CDR3 comprises 15 residues. Germline loops: CDR1 SGHAT, CDR2 FQNNGV. The V gene lost 5 bases and the J gene lost 4 bases, with 17 bases spanning the gap. The DNA of the CDR3 is TGTGCCAGCAGCCCGACTAATAGCCCGACAGAGACCCAGTACTTC. Translating it yields CASSPTNSPTETQYF.

Concerning this clone itself: At one end the junction does not follow the germline gene, possibly because of a read error. The chain joins TRBV6-5 to TRBJ1-1; unclear D gene. The germline CDR1 and CDR2 sequences are MNHEY and SVGAGI. The CDR3 contains 14 residues. The CDR3 DNA reads TGTGCCAGTAGTTCCGGGCGGGTGAACACTGAAGCTTTCTTT. Residues: CASSSGRVNTEAFF.

V is TRBV9 and J is TRBJ1-5; weak D call: TRBD1 (5 bases). Germline V lookup: CDR1 SGDLS, CDR2 YYNGEE. The CDR3 runs 15 residues. Trimming cost V 4 bases and J 5 bases, with 16 bases left between them. CDR3: CASSPGGGGYQPQHF. For the CDR3, the DNA is TGTGCCAGCAGCCCCGGGGGTGGAGGATATCAGCCCCAGCATTTT. The variable domain in full, with the rest retrieved from reference TRBV9 and TRBJ1-5, is DSGVTQTPKHLITATGQRVTLRCSPRSGDLSVYWYQQSLDQGLQFLIQYYNGEERAKGNILERFSAQQFPDLHSELNLSSLELGDSALYFCASSPGGGGYQPQHFGDGTRLSIL.

This chain links TRBV7-6 with TRBJ2-7, with 8 bases lining up with TRBD1. The CDR3 spans 17 residues. CDR1 and CDR2 (germline): SGHVS, FNYEAQ. V gave up 0 bases and J gave up 3 bases; unmatched junction bases: 10. The CDR3: CASSLAPGGASIYEQYF. CDR3 sequence (DNA): TGTGCCAGCAGCTTAGCCCCAGGGGGCGCTTCGATCTACGAGCAGTACTTC.

The sample holds a few counts of this clone. CDR3 sequence: CASRKGLQSWNEQFF. The CDR3 DNA is TGTGCCAGCAGAAAGGGACTTCAAAGTTGGAATGAGCAGTTCTTC. The chain links TRBV6-5 to TRBJ2-1, with D possibly TRBD2 on 6 matching bases. The CDR3 covers 15 residues. V was clipped by 6 bases and J by 7 bases, with 19 bases between them. Germline V gene lookup returns CDR1 MNHEY and CDR2 SVGAGI.

The chain uses TRBV19 and TRBJ1-2; D unresolved. There are 16 residues in the CDR3. Germline CDR1 is LNHDA and CDR2 is SQIVND (reference sequence). Trimming stripped 2 bases from V and 0 bases from J, with 13 bases between. The CDR3 is CASSISGRVANYGYTF. CDR3 in DNA: TGTGCCAGTAGTATAAGTGGGAGAGTGGCTAACTATGGCTACACCTTC.

This rearrangement joins TRBV5-6 to TRBJ2-1; 11 nucleotides match TRBD2. CDR3 size: 12 residues. From germline, CDR1 is SGHDT and CDR2 YYEEEE. V lost 4 bases and J lost 12; bases outside the gene matches: 3. The CDR3 sequence: CASSPGTSGQFF. The CDR3 DNA is TGTGCCAGCAGCCCTGGGACTAGCGGGCAGTTCTTC.

This clone has a handful of counts. V is TRBV19 and J is TRBJ1-4, with D hard to call. From germline, CDR1 is LNHDA and CDR2 SQIVND (reference sequence). This CDR3 has 18 amino acids. The V end was cut by 5 bases, the J end by 5 bases, with 24 bases between. CDR3 protein: CASSARAEAAAHNEKLFF. The CDR3 DNA follows: TGTGCCAGTAGTGCGCGGGCCGAGGCGGCAGCTCACAATGAAAAACTGTTTTTT.

This clone was found once. The chain links TRBV6-1 to TRBJ1-3; D might be TRBD1 (5 bases). Germline V lookup: CDR1 MNHNS, CDR2 SASEGT. The CDR3 has 15 residues. V lost 1 base and J 2 bases, leaving 9 bases between the germline ends. DNA for the CDR3: TGTGCCAGCAGTGAAGAACCAGGGCCTGGAAACACCATATATTTT. Its translation: CASSEEPGPGNTIYF.

The V and J genes are TRBV29-1 and TRBJ1-2; D is unresolved. The germline V and J ends were trimmed by 3 bases and 3 bases, with 2 bases remaining between them. CDR1 and CDR2 from the germline V gene are SQVTM and ANQGSEA. This CDR3 spans 10 amino acids. The CDR3 nucleotides read TGCAGCGTTGACGACTATGGCTACACCTTC. It specifies CSVDDYGYTF.

The gene calls are TRBV30 and TRBJ1-5; TRBD1 matches at 9 bases. The germline V gene has CDR1 GTSNPN and CDR2 SVGIG (reference sequence). The J segment lost 6 bases and the V segment lost 4 bases, leaving 4 bases of the junction unmatched. The CDR3 has 13 amino acids. CDR3 in amino acids: CAWNDRGSQPQHF. CDR3 coding DNA: TGTGCCTGGAATGACAGGGGGAGTCAGCCCCAGCATTTT.

In its sample, this clone was seen a few times. The chain links TRBV28 to TRBJ1-1; D is unresolved. V dropped 4 bases and J dropped 4 bases, with 13 bases sitting between them. CDR3 size: 14 residues. Germline V gives CDR1 MDHEN, CDR2 SYDVKM. The CDR3 spells CASSSGPAGTEAFF. CDR3 coding DNA: TGTGCCAGCAGTTCAGGTCCCGCGGGCACTGAAGCTTTCTTT.

The J gene is TRBJ2-3, the V gene TRBV7-9; TRBD2 is a possible D gene (5 bases). This CDR3 region has 14 residues. V lost 1 base and J lost 6, with 11 bases in between. Germline loops: CDR1 SEHNR, CDR2 FQNEAQ (reference sequence). The CDR3 protein is CASSLGGLGDTQYF. The CDR3 bases are TGTGCCAGCAGCTTAGGAGGGCTAGGGGATACGCAGTATTTT.

The rearrangement joins TRBV30 to TRBJ2-1; TRBD2 matches 10 bases. From germline, CDR1 is GTSNPN and CDR2 SVGIG (reference sequence). The junction had 2 bases not matched to a gene; V was cut back by 3 bases and J by 3 bases. The CDR3 loop spans 14 amino acids. CDR3 sequence reads: CAWSGLAVYNEQFF. The DNA for the CDR3 is TGTGCCTGGAGCGGACTAGCGGTCTACAATGAGCAGTTCTTC. Full variable domain (remainder filled in from reference TRBV30 and TRBJ2-1): SQTIHQWPATLVQPVGSPLSLECTVEGTSNPNLYWYRQAAGRGLQLLFYSVGIGQISSEVPQNLSASRPQDRQFILSSKKLLLSDSGFYLCAWSGLAVYNEQFFGPGTRLTVL.

The genes are TRBV14 and TRBJ2-2; 7 bases agree with TRBD1. The length of the CDR3 is 15 residues. Germline CDR1 and CDR2: SGHDN and FVKESK. The V segment lost 4 bases and the J segment 3 bases; nucleotides outside the gene matches: 5. In DNA form, the CDR3 reads TGTGCCAGCAGCCCGGACAGGCCCCACACCGGGGAGCTGTTTTTT. Residues: CASSPDRPHTGELFF.

The genes are TRBV4-1 and TRBJ1-5, with 8 bases lining up with TRBD1. The germline V gene encodes CDR1 MGHRA and CDR2 YSYEKL. The V and J ends lost 0 bases and 0 bases, in that order; junction bases with no gene match: 10. CDR3 length equals 19 residues. In DNA form, the CDR3 reads TGCGCCAGCAGCCAAGATCTGGCAGGGGGCGGAATTAGCAATCAGCCCCAGCATTTT. Translating gives CASSQDLAGGGISNQPQHF.

V gene TRBV7-9 combines with J gene TRBJ2-7; 8 nucleotides match TRBD1. The germline V gene encodes CDR1 SEHNR and CDR2 FQNEAQ (reference sequence). The V gene end was trimmed by 5 bases and the J gene end by 3 bases; junction bases not matched to a gene: 9. The CDR3 totals 15 residues. Written as DNA, the CDR3 is TGTGCCAGCAGCCCCGACAGGGGTTTTATCTACGAGCAGTACTTC. Amino acids: CASSPDRGFIYEQYF. Full variable domain (missing parts from reference TRBV7-9 and TRBJ2-7): DTGVSQNPRHKITKRGQNVTFRCDPISEHNRLYWYRQTLGQGPEFLTYFQNEAQLEKSRLLSDRFSAERPKGSFSTLEIQRTEQGDSAMYLCASSPDRGFIYEQYFGPGTRLTVT.

This chain joins TRBV13 and TRBJ1-5, with no clear D. Per the germline V gene, CDR1 is PRHDT and CDR2 is FYEKMQ (reference sequence). The CDR3 runs to 14 residues. V was pared by 3 bases and J by 4 bases, with 10 bases between. The CDR3 coding sequence is TGTGCCAGCAGCTTCGCCAAGGAGAATCAGCCCCAGCATTTT. Its protein is CASSFAKENQPQHF.

CDR3 sequence (DNA): TGCGCCAGCAGCCAGTTGGGACAGGGTCTTGCCGGGGAGCTGTTTTTT. Protein product: CASSQLGQGLAGELFF. The chain carries TRBV4-1 and TRBJ2-2, with 9 positions matching TRBD1. V shed 3 bases and J 6 bases; nucleotides not matched to a gene: 8. Germline CDR1 MGHRA, CDR2 YSYEKL. CDR3 length: 16 amino acids.

The J gene is TRBJ2-3, the V gene TRBV13; 9 bases are shared with TRBD1. Looked up from germline, CDR1 is PRHDT and CDR2 is FYEKMQ (reference sequence). V lost 3 bases, J lost 6 bases, and 10 bases stayed unmatched. The CDR3 is 16 amino acids. CDR3 amino acids: CASSFFLDRGGDTQYF. The CDR3 nucleotides read TGTGCCAGCAGCTTTTTTTTAGACAGGGGGGGGGATACGCAGTATTTT.

The rearrangement uses TRBV7-8 and TRBJ1-1; no firm D call. The ends were cut back, 4 bases at V and 7 bases at J, with 10 bases in the middle. CDR1 and CDR2 from the germline V gene are SGHVS and FQNEAQ. There are 12 residues in the CDR3. The CDR3 DNA follows: TGTGCCAGCAGCTCCGGGGTGGATGAAGCTTTCTTT. As protein: CASSSGVDEAFF.

This clone occurred a few times. V is TRBV12-5 and J is TRBJ2-6; a possible D gene is TRBD2 (7 bases). V shed 0 bases and J shed 9 bases, with 27 bases lying between them. This CDR3 is built from 20 residues. Germline loops: CDR1 LGHNT, CDR2 FRNRAP. This chain's CDR3 is CASGLVLHRVVTERDNVLTF. CDR3 nucleotides: TGTGCTAGTGGTTTGGTACTCCACAGGGTGGTGACGGAGCGGGACAACGTCCTGACTTTC.

The J gene is TRBJ1-1, the V gene TRBV7-8; TRBD1 is a possible D gene (5 bases). Trimming pared 8 bases from V and 0 bases from J, leaving 13 bases between. Germline assignment: CDR1 SGHVS and CDR2 FQNEAQ. The CDR3 covers 14 residues. In nucleotides, the CDR3 is TGTGCCAGCCGAACAGGAGACATGAACACTGAAGCTTTCTTT. The encoded protein is CASRTGDMNTEAFF.

The chain links TRBV13 to TRBJ1-2, with D hard to call. The germline gives CDR1 PRHDT, CDR2 FYEKMQ (reference sequence). Deletions cut 8 bases from V and 0 bases from J, with 13 bases between. This CDR3 has 14 amino acids. The CDR3, as DNA: TGTGCCAGCGGCACTGGGCGGGCTAACTATGGCTACACCTTC. Translated, it gives CASGTGRANYGYTF.

V gene TRBV6-5 combines with J gene TRBJ2-2; perhaps TRBD1 as D (7 bases). V lost 7 bases, J lost 4 bases, and 10 bases lay in between. Germline CDR1 reads MNHEY; CDR2 reads SVGAGI. The CDR3 covers 13 residues. CDR3 amino acids: CASTQGGTGELFF. In DNA form, the CDR3 reads TGTGCCAGCACCCAGGGGGGCACCGGGGAGCTGTTTTTT.

The CDR3 loop reads CGGTDYGYTF. CDR3 nucleotides: TGCGGTGGGACAGACTATGGCTACACCTTC. This sequence joins TRBV20-1 and TRBJ1-2; TRBD1 aligns across 7 bases. This CDR3 comprises 10 residues. Germline CDR1 and CDR2: DFQATT and SNEGSKA (reference sequence).

A few counts support this clone. The chain is built from TRBV10-2 and TRBJ1-2; D gene ambiguous. The ends were cut back, 5 bases at V and 7 bases at J, with 17 bases in the middle. This CDR3 is built from 14 residues. Germline CDR1 reads WSHSY; CDR2 reads SAAADI. Here the CDR3 reads CASSPRGGESGYTF. CDR3 nucleotides: TGCGCCAGCAGTCCGCGGGGTGGAGAGTCTGGCTACACCTTC.